Listed below are T cell receptor beta chains from one sample, sequenced in a study of blood T cell repertoires in COVID-19. The table came from immunoSEQ multiplex PCR; TCRdb's copy has only in-frame clones and leaves some out. This table has roughly 110,000 clones, about 70% appearing once. Sample: peripheral blood. The receptors stem from a human donor with acute or convalescent COVID-19. The donor label of this sample is uncertain. Both conserved end residues are part of each CDR3. D genes are given only for firm matches. The listing skips clone size in some rows; elsewhere it reads once, few, many or a size class.

CATSKGGSQENTIYF,TGTGCCACCAGCAAAGGGGGATCTCAGGAAAACACCATATATTTT,NA,TRBJ1-3,NA,TRBV15
CASSPGPHEQYF,TGTGCCAGCTCACCAGGGCCCCACGAGCAGTACTTC,NA,TRBJ2-7,NA,TRBV18
CASSQDGGVADTQYF,TGTGCCAGCAGCCAAGATGGCGGGGTAGCAGATACGCAGTATTTT,NA,TRBJ2-3,few,TRBV3-1/TRBV3-2
CASSPQMGGRPHYTF,TGTGCCAGCAGCCCACAGATGGGGGGGCGCCCCCACTACACCTTC,NA,TRBJ1-2,NA,TRBV6-6
CASSFQGGYTEAFF,TGCGCCAGCAGCTTTCAGGGAGGGTACACTGAAGCTTTCTTT,NA,TRBJ1-1,NA,TRBV5-1
CASSETNGGNQPQHF,TGTGCCAGCAGTGAAACTAACGGGGGTAATCAGCCCCAGCATTTT,NA,TRBJ1-5,NA,TRBV6-1
CASSVTNNEQFF,TGTGCCAGCAGCGTCACTAATAATGAGCAGTTCTTC,NA,TRBJ2-1,many,TRBV3-1/TRBV3-2
CAIRGGPGQGTYEQYF,TGTGCCATCAGAGGCGGACCGGGACAGGGGACCTACGAGCAGTACTTC,TRBD1,TRBJ2-7,few,TRBV10-3
CASSVAPGQGADTQYF,TGTGCCAGCAGCGTAGCTCCGGGACAGGGGGCAGATACGCAGTATTTT,TRBD1,TRBJ2-3,few,TRBV9
CASSTGTGYSNQPQHF,TGTGCCAGCAGTACCGGGACAGGGTATAGCAATCAGCCCCAGCATTTT,TRBD1,TRBJ1-5,NA,TRBV28
CATSDSRPPQTNEQFF,TGTGCCACCAGTGATTCGCGCCCTCCTCAGACAAATGAGCAGTTCTTC,NA,TRBJ2-1,NA,TRBV24-1
CASYSGTGGSDTQYF,TGCGCCAGCTACTCCGGGACAGGGGGTTCAGATACGCAGTATTTT,TRBD1,TRBJ2-3,few,TRBV10-2
CASSSLGQGPYGYTF,TGTGCCAGCAGCTCCCTTGGACAGGGACCCTATGGCTACACCTTC,TRBD1,TRBJ1-2,NA,TRBV11-2
CASSLRLAGTDTQYF,TGTGCCAGCAGTTTAAGGCTAGCGGGTACAGATACGCAGTATTTT,TRBD2,TRBJ2-3,NA,TRBV28
CASSSLTTANYGYTF,TGTGCCAGCAGTTCTTTGACGACAGCTAACTATGGCTACACCTTC,NA,TRBJ1-2,many,TRBV6-6
CASSRTGRSNQPQHF,TGTGCCAGTAGTCGGACAGGCCGGAGCAATCAGCCCCAGCATTTT,TRBD1,TRBJ1-5,NA,TRBV19
CASSADINTGELFF,TGTGCCAGCAGCGCGGACATAAACACCGGGGAGCTGTTTTTT,NA,TRBJ2-2,NA,TRBV9
CASSFTRGTEAFF,TGTGCCAGCAGCTTTACAAGAGGGACTGAAGCTTTCTTT,NA,TRBJ1-1,NA,TRBV11-3
CASRTGQSIQYF,TGTGCCAGCAGGACGGGACAATCCATTCAGTACTTC,NA,TRBJ2-4,few,TRBV27
CASSLPGGKEYEQYF,TGCGCCAGCAGCCTCCCCGGAGGGAAGGAGTACGAGCAGTACTTC,NA,TRBJ2-7,NA,TRBV4-1
CASSRTPLAGAYEQYF,TGCGCCAGCAGCCGCACCCCTCTAGCGGGAGCCTACGAGCAGTACTTC,TRBD2,TRBJ2-7,NA,TRBV4-1
CASSYRRLRELFF,TGTGCCAGCAGTTACCGGCGGTTGAGGGAGCTGTTTTTT,NA,TRBJ2-2,NA,TRBV6-5
CASSLGGPGSGNTIYF,TGTGCCAGCTCACTTGGAGGGCCGGGCTCTGGAAACACCATATATTTT,NA,TRBJ1-3,NA,TRBV18
CAISGTGAVTEAFF,TGTGCCATCAGTGGGACAGGCGCGGTTACTGAAGCTTTCTTT,TRBD1,TRBJ1-1,few,TRBV10-3
CASSFQGSYNEQFF,TGCGCCAGCAGCTTTCAGGGCTCCTACAATGAGCAGTTCTTC,NA,TRBJ2-1,NA,TRBV5-1
CASSPEHDTEAFF,TGTGCCAGCTCACCAGAACACGACACTGAAGCTTTCTTT,NA,TRBJ1-1,NA,TRBV18
CASSEGGLPYGYTF,TGTGCCAGCAGTGAAGGAGGACTCCCCTATGGCTACACCTTC,NA,TRBJ1-2,few,TRBV6-1
CASSSGYGYTF,TGTGCCAGCAGTTCAGGGTATGGCTACACCTTC,NA,TRBJ1-2,NA,TRBV12-3/TRBV12-4
CASRGREDQPQHF,TGTGCCTCGAGAGGGAGGGAGGATCAGCCCCAGCATTTT,NA,TRBJ1-5,NA,TRBV12-3/TRBV12-4
CASRRGLGTEAFF,TGTGCCAGCAGACGGGGGTTAGGGACTGAAGCTTTCTTT,NA,TRBJ1-1,many,TRBV6-5
CASSLSSGAFGSEQYF,TGTGCCAGCAGCTTAAGTAGCGGGGCCTTCGGTTCCGAGCAGTACTTC,TRBD2,TRBJ2-7,few,TRBV7-2
CASSEGYLSKSSPLHF,TGTGCCAGCAGTGAAGGTTATCTATCAAAGAGTTCACCCCTCCACTTT,NA,TRBJ1-6,NA,TRBV2
CSVRLAGFTDTQYF,TGCAGCGTCCGACTAGCGGGGTTCACAGATACGCAGTATTTT,TRBD2,TRBJ2-3,NA,TRBV29-1
CASSLPGLTPRMNTQYF,TGTGCCAGCTCCCTTCCTGGACTAACCCCTCGCATGAATACGCAGTATTTT,NA,TRBJ2-3,NA,TRBV18
CASSFGQGGLYEQYF,TGTGCCAGCAGCTTTGGACAGGGAGGCCTCTACGAGCAGTACTTC,TRBD1,TRBJ2-7,NA,TRBV5-5
CASSLMDRANTEAFF,TGTGCCAGCAGCTTAATGGACAGGGCGAACACTGAAGCTTTCTTT,TRBD1,TRBJ1-1,NA,TRBV5-6
CASSHDKKNRKTYGYTF,TGCGCCAGCAGCCACGATAAAAAAAACAGGAAAACCTATGGCTACACCTTC,NA,TRBJ1-2,NA,TRBV4-1
CSVENSMNTEAFF,TGCAGCGTTGAGAACAGCATGAACACTGAAGCTTTCTTT,NA,TRBJ1-1,NA,TRBV29-1
CASTPGTSGGAGETQYF,TGTGCCAGCACCCCTGGGACTAGCGGGGGGGCCGGGGAGACCCAGTACTTC,TRBD2,TRBJ2-5,NA,TRBV7-9
CASSEGKGVKNSPLHF,TGTGCCAGCAGCGAAGGCAAGGGGGTGAAAAATTCACCCCTCCACTTT,NA,TRBJ1-6,NA,TRBV9
CASSNRVSIGYTF,TGTGCCAGCAGCAACAGGGTATCTATTGGCTACACCTTC,NA,TRBJ1-2,few,TRBV6-5
CASSTATRQSLNQKLFF,TGTGCCAGCAGCACCGCCACTCGACAGTCCCTTAATCAAAAACTGTTTTTT,NA,TRBJ1-4,NA,TRBV5-6
CASSQEASGGYNEQFF,TGCGCCAGCAGCCAAGAAGCTAGCGGGGGGTACAATGAGCAGTTCTTC,TRBD2,TRBJ2-1,NA,TRBV4-1
CATSRSGSLSYNEQFF,TGTGCCACCAGCAGATCAGGGTCCCTTTCCTACAATGAGCAGTTCTTC,NA,TRBJ2-1,few,TRBV15
CASSKRGGSQPQHF,TGTGCCAGCAGTAAGAGGGGGGGTAGTCAGCCCCAGCATTTT,NA,TRBJ1-5,few,TRBV2
CASSQKTAQETQYF,TGTGCCAGCAGTCAGAAGACAGCCCAAGAGACCCAGTACTTC,NA,TRBJ2-5,few,TRBV28
CSASSTFTLTDTQYF,TGCAGTGCTAGTTCTACCTTCACCCTCACAGATACGCAGTATTTT,NA,TRBJ2-3,few,TRBV20-1
CASSWGDRSDTIYF,TGTGCCAGCAGTTGGGGGGACAGGTCGGACACCATATATTTT,TRBD1,TRBJ1-3,NA,TRBV28
CAWRLGFIGYTF,TGTGCCTGGAGACTAGGATTTATTGGCTACACCTTC,NA,TRBJ1-2,NA,TRBV30
CASSLSGQGNQPQHF,TGCGCCAGCAGCTTGTCCGGACAGGGGAATCAGCCCCAGCATTTT,TRBD1,TRBJ1-5,NA,TRBV5-1
CASSGQGASSGANVLTF,TGTGCCAGCAGTGGACAGGGGGCGTCCTCTGGGGCCAACGTCCTGACTTTC,TRBD1,TRBJ2-6,NA,TRBV6-1
CASSPNGNSPLHF,TGTGCCAGCTCACCAAACGGGAATTCACCCCTCCACTTT,NA,TRBJ1-6,NA,TRBV18
CATSRPGSNQPQHF,TGTGCCACCTCCAGGCCAGGGAGCAATCAGCCCCAGCATTTT,NA,TRBJ1-5,NA,TRBV24-1
CASSLQGKEHTEAFF,TGTGCCAGCAGCTTACAGGGAAAGGAGCACACTGAAGCTTTCTTT,NA,TRBJ1-1,few,TRBV7-9